This TCR beta chain was retrieved from a study of blood T cell repertoires in COVID-19. Participants, about 18 to 89 years old, spanned some 23 US areas. Cohort placement rested on clinical history that participants reported themselves. In the study's own analysis: Reference gene primer amplification gave estimated nucleated cell counts. Repertoires were generated with immunoSEQ multiplex PCR, while TCRdb's copy carries only in-frame clones and drops some. V and J calls and clone size are as listed in that table; D and trimming were resolved from the DNA. In the table there are under 300,000 clones, roughly 84% of which are singletons. The CDR3 extends over 14 amino acids. V shed 7 bases and J 7 bases; nucleotides not matched to a gene: 8. Germline V gives CDR1 LNHDA, CDR2 SQIVND (reference sequence).

The TCR was taken from a woman aged 45 to 65 who had been exposed to COVID-19. The chain links TRBV19 to TRBJ1-5; 9 bases line up with TRBD1. Material: PBMCs or T cells enriched from blood (not recorded which). Written as DNA, the CDR3 is TGTGCCAGTACCATGGGGGACAGGGCGCAGCCCCAGCATTTT. The encoded protein is CASTMGDRAQPQHF.